A single T cell receptor beta chain is shown here with its context. The entry originates in a study of PD-1 blockade in classical Hodgkin lymphoma. As for the study in general: Patients were given intravenous nivolumab, 3 mg/kg, every 2 weeks.

After autologous stem cell transplantation all patients relapsed, and prior brentuximab vedotin exposure differed between cohorts. Complete response, partial response or progressive disease made up the best responses. TCRdb keeps only in-frame clones here, not all; method: immunoSEQ multiplex PCR. The table lists about 30,000 clones, about 78% of them singletons, with 30% to 40% in the top ten. Looked up from germline, CDR1 is SEHNR and CDR2 is FQNEAQ (reference sequence). Trimming took 2 bases from V and 2 from J, leaving 17 bases between them. This CDR3 is built from 17 residues. The chain couples TRBV7-9 to TRBJ2-3; D is possibly TRBD2 (6 bases). This material consisted of peripheral blood mononuclear cells (PBMCs), taken before the second cycle of nivolumab. The origin of this receptor is a human donor with classical Hodgkin lymphoma. CDR3 region: CASSLSPGGAFTDTQYF. The CDR3 DNA sequence: TGTGCCAGCAGCTTATCCCCTGGCGGGGCCTTCACAGATACGCAGTATTTT.